One sample yielded the 3 T cell receptor beta chains listed below, sequenced in a study of control samples from healthy donors and cancer patients. Generated by immunoSEQ multiplex PCR, the TCRdb table keeps only in-frame clones and is missing some. This table holds roughly 90,000 clones, about 89% found once. Sequencing was carried out using PBMCs. The receptors originated from a woman aged 45 to 65 with colorectal cancer.

The CDR3 DNA is TGTGCCAGCAGCCCTCAGCTAGCGGGGGGCGCAGATACGCAGTATTTT. Translating it yields CASSPQLAGGADTQYF. V and J are TRBV9 and TRBJ2-3, with 11 bases aligning to TRBD2. Trimming took 4 bases from V and 4 from J; bases not matched to a gene: 8. Germline V gene lookup returns CDR1 SGDLS and CDR2 YYNGEE. The length of the CDR3 is 16 residues.

The CDR3 nucleotides are TGTGCCAGCAGCTTAGACCTGAATAATGAAAAACTGTTTTTT. Its protein product is CASSLDLNNEKLFF. The rearrangement uses TRBV7-2 and TRBJ1-4; D not certain. The CDR3 is 14 amino acids. Trimming took 1 base from V and 4 from J, leaving 7 bases between them. The V gene's germline CDR1 is SGHTA and CDR2 FQGNSA.

The chain joins TRBV7-8 to TRBJ1-2; TRBD1 matches 10 bases. Trimming took 2 bases from V and 5 from J; bases not matched to a gene: 14. Germline CDR1 reads SGHVS; CDR2 reads FQNEAQ. The CDR3 sequence is 18 residues long. Here the CDR3 reads CASSLLGAGTGVLYGYTF. DNA of the CDR3: TGTGCCAGCAGCTTACTAGGTGCCGGGACAGGGGTACTTTATGGCTACACCTTC.